Shown below are 17 T cell receptor beta chains from a single sample sequenced in a study of vaccination and CD4 T cells after COVID-19. TCRdb re-called the PCR reads through MiXCR, storing one row per CDR3 protein. The repertoire holds about 28,000 distinct CDR3 sequences, under 65% seen once, with roughly 5% in the top ten. Time point of the sample: late sampling 161 to 241 days after vaccination in a few convalescent patients. The sample consisted of CD4+ T cells from blood, taken about 7 months after SARS-CoV-2 vaccination. All receptors come from a human donor who had recovered from COVID-19.

The genes are TRBV4-3 and TRBJ2-5; no clear D gene. CDR3 length: 18 residues. The germline V gene has CDR1 LGHNA and CDR2 YSLEER. V was pared by 0 bases and J by 3 bases, with 20 bases between. In DNA form, the CDR3 reads TGCGCCAGCAGCCAAGACGGGCACACGGGCGTTAGAGAAGAGACCCAGTACTTC. This sequence encodes CASSQDGHTGVREETQYF.

This clonotype was seen a few times. CDR3 protein: CASSFGNYGYTF. The CDR3 DNA reads as TGTGCCAGCAGCTTCGGTAACTATGGCTACACCTTC. The V call is TRBV7-2, the J call TRBJ1-2; no firm D call. The CDR3 length is 12 residues. The germline V gene has CDR1 SGHTA and CDR2 FQGNSA. Between the trimmed V and J ends, which lost 3 bases and 1 base, there was a span of 3 bases.

This clonotype was detected a few times. The V call is TRBV2, the J call TRBJ1-6, with 7 bases aligning to TRBD1. Germline CDR1 reads SNHLY; CDR2 reads FYNNEI. The CDR3 loop spans 15 amino acids. The J segment lost 7 bases and the V segment lost 6 bases, leaving 9 bases of the junction unmatched. The CDR3 DNA reads TGTGCCAGCAGCCCCCAGGGGGTGACAAATTCACCCCTCCACTTT. Encoded protein: CASSPQGVTNSPLHF.

This clonotype was picked up a small number of times. This chain uses TRBV7-9 with TRBJ1-1; D not certain. V was cut by 5 bases and J by 0 bases, with 10 bases left in between. There are 14 residues in the CDR3. Germline V gene data show CDR1 as SEHNR and CDR2 as FQNEAQ (reference sequence). The CDR3 DNA follows: TGTGCCAGCAGCCTCCCCCGGTTGAACACTGAAGCTTTCTTT. Translation gives CASSLPRLNTEAFF.

The sample holds one count of this clonotype. The chain has TRBV20-1 and TRBJ2-7; TRBD1 aligns across 9 bases. V was pared by 5 bases and J by 1 base, with 3 bases of the junction left unmatched. The CDR3 runs to 13 residues. Germline CDR1 reads DFQATT; CDR2 reads SNEGSKA (reference sequence). The CDR3, as DNA: TGCAGTGCTCCCGGGACAGGGTCCTACGAGCAGTACTTC. Amino acid sequence: CSAPGTGSYEQYF.

This rearrangement joins TRBV28 to TRBJ2-7, with TRBD2 identical over 11 bases. The V gene end was trimmed by 6 bases and the J gene end by 7 bases; junction bases not matched to a gene: 11. This CDR3 spans 15 amino acids. The V gene's germline CDR1 is MDHEN and CDR2 SYDVKM. CDR3 bases: TGTGCCAGCAGGCCCACTAGCGGGAGTTCGAGAGAGCAGTACTTC. It encodes CASRPTSGSSREQYF.

This clonotype showed up just a few times. This sequence joins TRBV10-3 and TRBJ1-6, with 8 bases matching TRBD1. Germline CDR1 ENHRY, CDR2 SYGVKD. V lost 6 bases, J lost 10 bases, and 11 bases stayed unmatched. The CDR3 has 15 amino acids. The CDR3, as DNA: TGTGCCATCAGGGAGATTGACAGGGGTAAATCACCCCTCCACTTT. Amino acid sequence: CAIREIDRGKSPLHF.

The chain combines TRBV19 with TRBJ2-6; no reliable D call. The germline gives CDR1 LNHDA, CDR2 SQIVND (reference sequence). The CDR3 has 15 amino acids. V lost 7 bases and J 1 base, leaving 11 bases between the germline ends. The DNA for the CDR3 is TGTGCCAGTATAACGTGGAGTTCTGGGGCCAACGTCCTGACTTTC. Residues: CASITWSSGANVLTF.

The rearrangement joins TRBV2 to TRBJ2-3; D might be TRBD2 (5 bases). V was pared by 0 bases and J by 5 bases, with 15 bases between. Germline V gene data show CDR1 as SNHLY and CDR2 as FYNNEI. The CDR3 contains 16 residues. CDR3 region: CASSEASRELGDTQYF. DNA of the CDR3: TGTGCCAGCAGTGAAGCTTCGAGGGAGTTGGGAGATACGCAGTATTTT.

The V gene is TRBV7-2, the J gene TRBJ2-1; TRBD2 is a possible D gene (5 bases). The V and J ends lost 1 base and 0 bases respectively, with 10 bases between them. CDR1 SGHTA and CDR2 FQGNSA come from the germline V gene. The CDR3 runs to 16 residues. CDR3 DNA: TGTGCCAGCAGCTTAGTTTTGGGGAGCTCCTACAATGAGCAGTTCTTC. This sequence encodes CASSLVLGSSYNEQFF.

V gene TRBV15 combines with J gene TRBJ2-3, with a tentative D call TRBD2 (6 bases). Germline-derived CDR1 and CDR2 are LNHNV and YYDKDF (reference sequence). This CDR3 region has 15 residues. Trimming removed 3 bases at V and 4 bases at J, with 14 bases between. In DNA form, the CDR3 reads TGTGCCACCAGCAGCCAGGGCGGAGGGGCAGATACGCAGTATTTT. Translated, it gives CATSSQGGGADTQYF.

The V call is TRBV28, the J call TRBJ2-1; 14 nucleotides line up with TRBD2. CDR3 length equals 16 residues. V was pared by 9 bases and J by 8 bases, with 12 bases of the junction left unmatched. From germline, CDR1 is MDHEN and CDR2 SYDVKM. DNA for the CDR3: TGTGCCAGTCAAATCCCGGGACTAGCGGGAGACTATGAGCAGTTCTTC. This translates into CASQIPGLAGDYEQFF.

This clonotype appeared a few times. This rearrangement joins TRBV6-1 to TRBJ1-2, with 8 nucleotides matching TRBD1. Losses at the gene ends were 8 bases for V and 3 bases for J; bases not matched to a gene: 8. The CDR3 loop spans 14 amino acids. The germline V gene encodes CDR1 MNHNS and CDR2 SASEGT. CDR3 amino acids: CASLRQGSDYGYTF. DNA for the CDR3: TGTGCCAGCCTGAGACAGGGGTCGGACTATGGCTACACCTTC.

This sequence joins TRBV9 and TRBJ1-1; D is unclear. Per germline, CDR1 SGDLS and CDR2 YYNGEE. CDR3 length equals 13 residues. Trimming stripped 0 bases from V and 2 bases from J, with 5 bases between. The CDR3 nucleotides are TGTGCCAGCAGCGTAGGACGAAACACTGAAGCTTTCTTT. Translating gives CASSVGRNTEAFF.

In its sample, this clonotype was seen once. V is TRBV19 and J is TRBJ2-2; 10 bases align to TRBD1. Looked up from germline, CDR1 is LNHDA and CDR2 is SQIVND (reference sequence). The CDR3 spans 16 residues. The trim removed 5 bases at V and 4 bases at J, leaving 7 bases unmatched. The CDR3, as DNA: TGTGCCAGTAGTGACCGGGACAGGGGTTTCACCGGGGAGCTGTTTTTT. Residues: CASSDRDRGFTGELFF.

The rearrangement links TRBV20-1 to TRBJ1-6; D ambiguous. This CDR3 contains 15 residues. The germline V and J ends were trimmed by 3 bases and 0 bases, with 9 bases remaining between them. The germline CDR1 and CDR2 sequences are DFQATT and SNEGSKA (reference sequence). CDR3 loop: CSARTPSSYNSPLHF. DNA for the CDR3: TGCAGTGCTAGGACACCGAGCTCCTATAATTCACCCCTCCACTTT.

A remark on this clonotype: Mismatch with germline at one junction end may stem from a read error. The rearrangement links TRBV11-2 to TRBJ2-1, with 12 bases identical to TRBD2. The length of the CDR3 is 13 residues. CDR1 is SGHAT, CDR2 FQNNGV, per germline. The CDR3 DNA reads as TGCGCCAGCAGCCGGACTAGCGGGGTTGAGCAGTTCTTC. It yields the protein CASSRTSGVEQFF. Full variable domain (outside the CDR3, taken from reference TRBV11-2 and TRBJ2-1): EAGVAQSPRYKIIEKRQSVAFWCNPISGHATLYWYQQILGQGPKLLIQFQNNGVVDDSQLPKDRFSAERLKGVDSTLKIQPAKLEDSAVYLCASSRTSGVEQFFGPGTRLTVL.